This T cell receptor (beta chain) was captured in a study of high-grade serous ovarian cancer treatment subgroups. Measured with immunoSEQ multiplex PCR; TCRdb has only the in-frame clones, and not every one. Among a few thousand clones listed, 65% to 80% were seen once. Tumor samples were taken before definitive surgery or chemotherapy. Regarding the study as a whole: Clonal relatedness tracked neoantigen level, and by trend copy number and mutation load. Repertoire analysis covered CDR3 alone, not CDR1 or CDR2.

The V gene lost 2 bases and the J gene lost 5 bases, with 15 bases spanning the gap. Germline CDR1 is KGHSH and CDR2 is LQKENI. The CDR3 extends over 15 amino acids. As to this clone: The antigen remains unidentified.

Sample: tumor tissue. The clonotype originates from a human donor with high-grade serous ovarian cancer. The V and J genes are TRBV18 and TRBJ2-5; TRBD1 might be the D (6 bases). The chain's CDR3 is CASSPIPGEQETQYF. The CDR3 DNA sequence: TGTGCCAGCTCACCAATTCCAGGGGAGCAGGAGACCCAGTACTTC.